This TCR beta chain emerged from a study of shared clonotypes between healthy human individuals. The assay used deep level. Clones were read by immunoSEQ multiplex PCR, and TCRdb kept only the in-frame ones, dropping some. The sample consists of about 1.1 million clones, approximately 80% of them appearing once. The investigators split CD4+ cells into a CD45RA+ naive subset and a CD45RA-negative memory subset. The CDR3 spans 14 residues. Germline CDR1 is SGHRS and CDR2 is YFSETQ. V was clipped by 8 bases and J by 0 bases, with 14 bases between them. As concerns this clone: This likely traces to a read error, being one base from a far larger clone. The same CDR3 can be traced to other DNA sequences in this sample.

The rearrangement joins TRBV5-1 to TRBJ1-1; D might be TRBD1 (5 bases). The source of this sequence is a man younger than 35 in good health. Some clones in this sample may be carry-over from other donors' samples. The material sequenced was memory CD4+ T cells from PBMCs. Subset given: CD45RA-negative fraction. The DNA for the CDR3 is TGCGCCAGTGGCGACAGAAACATGAACACTGAAGCTTTCTTT. Translating it yields CASGDRNMNTEAFF. The full variable domain, with the rest looked up from reference TRBV5-1 and TRBJ1-1, is KAGVTQTPRYLIKTRGQQVTLSCSPISGHRSVSWYQQTPGQGLQFLFEYFSETQRNKGNFPGRFSGRQFSNSRSEMNVSTLELGDSALYLCASGDRNMNTEAFFGQGTRLTVV.